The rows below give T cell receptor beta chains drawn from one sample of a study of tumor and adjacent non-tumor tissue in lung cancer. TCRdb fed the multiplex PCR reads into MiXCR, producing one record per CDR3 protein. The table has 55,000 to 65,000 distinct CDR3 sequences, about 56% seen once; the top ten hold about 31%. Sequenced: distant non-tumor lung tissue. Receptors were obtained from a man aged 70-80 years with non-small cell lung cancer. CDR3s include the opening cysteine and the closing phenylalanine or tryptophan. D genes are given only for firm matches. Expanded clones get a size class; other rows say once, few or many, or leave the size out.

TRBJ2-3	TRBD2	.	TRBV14	TGTGCCAGCAGCCGGAAACTAGCGGGAGTGTTCGCAAATACGCAGTATTTT	CASSRKLAGVFANTQYF
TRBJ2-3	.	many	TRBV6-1	TGTGCCAGCAGTGAAGCATCAAGGAGCACAGATACGCAGTATTTT	CASSEASRSTDTQYF
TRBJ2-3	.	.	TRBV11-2	TGTGCCAGCGGCGCAGCCGTTTATCCCACAGATACGCAGTATTTT	CASGAAVYPTDTQYF
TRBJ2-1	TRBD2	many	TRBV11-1	TGTGCCAGCAGCTTAGGGGTAGCGGGTGGAGGCAATGAGCGGTTCTTC	CASSLGVAGGGNERFF
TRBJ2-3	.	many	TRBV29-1	TGCAGCCTTACGGTGGGGGCAGATACGCAGTATTTT	CSLTVGADTQYF
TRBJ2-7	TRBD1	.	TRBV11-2	TGTGCCATCAGCAGTCACTGTACAGGGGCCGACGGGGAGCAGTACTTC	CAISSHCTGADGEQYF
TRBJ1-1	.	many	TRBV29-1	TGCAGCGTTGAAACGGGGGGCAGGGCTAGCACTGAAGCTTTCTTT	CSVETGGRASTEAFF
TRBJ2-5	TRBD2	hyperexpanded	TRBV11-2	TGTGCCAGCAGCTCCTGGGAGGGCCAAGAGACCCAGTACTTC	CASSSWEGQETQYF
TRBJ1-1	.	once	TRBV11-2	TGTGCCAGCAGCTTAGGTGTGGTTGGCACTGAAGCTTTCTTT	CASSLGVVGTEAFF
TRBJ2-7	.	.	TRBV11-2	TGTGCCAGCAGCTTAGAAGACATGCTCGTGCAGTACTTC	CASSLEDMLVQYF
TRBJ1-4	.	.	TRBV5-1	TGCGCCAGCAGCTTGAATCGTGAAAAACTGTTTTTT	CASSLNREKLFF
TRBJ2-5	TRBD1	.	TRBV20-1	TGCTGTGCTAGGGACAGGGAGGGAAAAGAGACCCAGTACTTC	CCARDREGKETQYF
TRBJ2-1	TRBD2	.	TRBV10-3	TGTGCCATCGGTGTTTTCGGACTAGCGGGGAACAATGAGCAGTTCTTC	CAIGVFGLAGNNEQFF
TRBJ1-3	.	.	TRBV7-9	TGTACCAGCAGTTTAACCGGGCGCTCTGGAAACACCATATATTTT	CTSSLTGRSGNTIYF
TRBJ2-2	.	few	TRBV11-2	TGCGCTAGCGGCCTACAGGGGACGTTGTTCGCCGGGGAGCTGTTTTTT	CASGLQGTLFAGELFF
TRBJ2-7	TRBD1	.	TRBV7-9	TGTGCCAGCAGGAGACTGGGACAGGACCCTACCTACGAGCAGTACTTC	CASRRLGQDPTYEQYF
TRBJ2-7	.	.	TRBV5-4	TGTGCCGGCAGCTCCCAGGGCCTCTACGAGCAGCACTTC	CAGSSQGLYEQHF
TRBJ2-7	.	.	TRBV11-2	TGTGCCAGAAGCTTAGGAGACGGAAACTACGGGCACTACTTC	CARSLGDGNYGHYF
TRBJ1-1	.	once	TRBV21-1	TGTGCCAGCAGCAAAGATTTAGGCCCTCTTGAAGTTTTCTTT	CASSKDLGPLEVFF
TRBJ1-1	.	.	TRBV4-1	TGCGCCAGCAGCCAAGAACCTCACACGGTTTACACTGAAGCTTTCTTT	CASSQEPHTVYTEAFF
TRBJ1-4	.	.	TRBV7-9	TGTGCCAGCAGCCCCGACCGGGTTGAAAAACTGTTTTTT	CASSPDRVEKLFF
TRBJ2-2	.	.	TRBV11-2	TGTGCCATCAGCTTAGGGCCCCTAGCTGCGAACACCGGGGAGCTGTTTTTT	CAISLGPLAANTGELFF
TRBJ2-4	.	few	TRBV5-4	TGTGCCAGCAGCTTGCTCGGACAGACCTTAGCCAAAAACATTCAGTACTTC	CASSLLGQTLAKNIQYF
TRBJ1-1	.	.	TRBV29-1	TGCAGCGTTGTAGTGAGAGGATCTTACACTGAAGCTTTCTTT	CSVVVRGSYTEAFF
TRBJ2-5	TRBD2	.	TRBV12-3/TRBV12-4	TGTGCCAACAGTTTAGCGGGAGGTGAGACCCAGTACTTC	CANSLAGGETQYF
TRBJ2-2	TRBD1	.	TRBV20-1	TGCAGTGCTAGATTGGTTCCAGACAGGGGCGAACAAACCGGGGAGCTGTTTTTT	CSARLVPDRGEQTGELFF
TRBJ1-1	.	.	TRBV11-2	TGTGTCAGCAGCTTATGTGGGGTCGGCACTGAAGCTTTCTTT	CVSSLCGVGTEAFF
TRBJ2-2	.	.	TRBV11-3	TGTGTCAGCAGCTTAGATTTCGCCGGGGTGCTGTTTTTT	CVSSLDFAGVLFF
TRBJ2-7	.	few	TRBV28	TGTGCCAGCAGGGTAGGATCTACGGAGCAGTACTTC	CASRVGSTEQYF
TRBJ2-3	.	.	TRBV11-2	TGTGCCAGCAGCTTAGAGAGGGCCCCATCAGATACGCAATATTTT	CASSLERAPSDTQYF
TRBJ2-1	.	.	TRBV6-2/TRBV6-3	TGTGCCACCAAAGACCTCGGTGGCTACAATGAACAGTTCTTC	CATKDLGGYNEQFF
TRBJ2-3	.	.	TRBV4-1	TGCGCCAGCAGCCCCCCTTTAGAGGGAAGGTTCACAGATACACAGTATTTT	CASSPPLEGRFTDTQYF
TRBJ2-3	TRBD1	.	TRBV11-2	TGTGCCAGCAGCTTAGGTTTGAGGACAGGGGGAACAGATACGCAGTATTTT	CASSLGLRTGGTDTQYF